The 21 T cell receptor beta chains listed next were all sequenced from one sample in a study of radiotherapy plus CTLA-4 blockade in lung cancer. Sequencing used immunoSEQ multiplex PCR; TCRdb keeps in-frame clones, though not all of them. The top ten hold 13% to 15% of the sample, which has some 100,000 clones, around 81% seen once. This specimen was peripheral blood, taken from a patient treated with radiotherapy plus ipilimumab. Receptor source: a human donor with non-small cell lung cancer that progressed on radiotherapy plus ipilimumab.

The chain is built from TRBV16 and TRBJ2-7; no reliable D call. The germline gives CDR1 KGHSY, CDR2 FQNENV. The CDR3 sequence is 14 residues long. Between the trimmed V and J ends, which lost 2 bases and 2 bases, there was a span of 10 bases. CDR3 sequence (DNA): TGTGCCAGCAGCCAAGGGCTGGCAGCCTACGAGCAGTACTTC. Its translation is CASSQGLAAYEQYF.

The rearrangement uses TRBV5-1 and TRBJ2-3; D ambiguous. From germline, CDR1 is SGHRS and CDR2 YFSETQ. The CDR3 has 14 amino acids. The V end was cut by 4 bases, the J end by 2 bases, with 11 bases between. The CDR3 bases are TGCGCCAGCAGCCCGGTGGGCCACACAGATACGCAGTATTTT. It yields the protein CASSPVGHTDTQYF.

The rearrangement joins TRBV5-4 to TRBJ1-3; D ambiguous. The germline gives CDR1 SGHNT, CDR2 YYREEE (reference sequence). Trimming shortened V by 1 base and J by 2 bases, and 7 bases separated the two germline ends. This CDR3 contains 14 residues. CDR3 residues: CASSLRGPGNTIYF. In DNA form, the CDR3 reads TGTGCCAGCAGCTTGAGAGGGCCTGGAAACACCATATATTTT.

This chain connects TRBV6-1 to TRBJ1-2; TRBD1 agrees at 12 bases. The germline V gene has CDR1 MNHNS and CDR2 SASEGT. The V segment lost 5 bases and the J segment 5 bases; nucleotides outside the gene matches: 6. The CDR3 runs 15 residues. The CDR3 DNA sequence: TGTGCCAGCAGTCCGGGACAGGGGGCTGGGTATGGCTACACCTTC. Translating it yields CASSPGQGAGYGYTF.

The chain recombines TRBV11-1 with TRBJ2-7; 9 bases line up with TRBD1. Germline assignment: CDR1 SGHAT and CDR2 FQDESV (reference sequence). The CDR3 length is 15 residues. The trim removed 3 bases at V and 4 bases at J, leaving 7 bases unmatched. DNA for the CDR3: TGTGCCAGCAGCTTGGGTCGGACAGGGGCTTACGAGCAGTACTTC. Amino acids: CASSLGRTGAYEQYF. The whole variable domain, remainder taken from reference TRBV11-1 and TRBJ2-7, is EAEVAQSPRYKITEKSQAVAFWCDPISGHATLYWYRQILGQGPELLVQFQDESVVDDSQLPKDRFSAERLKGVDSTLKIQPAELGDSAMYLCASSLGRTGAYEQYFGPGTRLTVT.

This sequence joins TRBV4-1 and TRBJ2-6; tentative D call: TRBD1 (5 bases). Trimming stripped 0 bases from V and 5 bases from J, with 14 bases between. In germline, CDR1 is MGHRA, CDR2 YSYEKL. This CDR3 has 17 amino acids. CDR3 residues: CASSQEVAQGRANVLTF. The DNA of the CDR3 is TGCGCCAGCAGCCAAGAGGTTGCGCAGGGAAGGGCCAACGTCCTGACTTTC.

Note on this clone: The junction shows a germline mismatch at one end, possibly a read error. This rearrangement joins TRBV30 to TRBJ2-7; D is possibly TRBD2 (5 bases). Germline-derived CDR1 and CDR2 are GTSNPN and SVGIG (reference sequence). The CDR3 has 13 amino acids. The CDR3 reads CAGRRRSSYEQYF. CDR3 sequence (DNA): TGTGCCGGGAGACGGCGGAGCTCCTACGAGCAGTACTTC.

This sequence joins TRBV7-2 and TRBJ2-1; no firm D call. V was shortened by 5 bases and J by 9 bases, with 17 bases between the two germline ends. The CDR3 is 14 amino acids. Germline CDR1 SGHTA, CDR2 FQGNSA. The CDR3 spells CASSVTGLPGEQFF. DNA for the CDR3: TGTGCCAGCAGCGTTACCGGGCTTCCGGGTGAGCAGTTCTTC.

This chain joins TRBV5-1 and TRBJ2-5; 8 nucleotides match TRBD1. Per the germline V gene, CDR1 is SGHRS and CDR2 is YFSETQ. CDR3 length: 17 amino acids. Trimming at V came to 5 bases and at J to 2 bases, leaving 14 bases not matched to a gene. The CDR3 spells CASRSGQDRDRQETQYF. In nucleotides, the CDR3 is TGCGCCAGCAGGTCGGGACAGGATCGGGATAGGCAAGAGACCCAGTACTTC.

The chain combines TRBV18 with TRBJ2-7; possibly TRBD1 or TRBD2 for D (5 bases each). The V and J ends lost 3 bases and 2 bases respectively, with 8 bases between them. Germline-derived CDR1 and CDR2 are KGHSH and LQKENI. The CDR3 covers 13 residues. The CDR3, as DNA: TGTGCCAGCTCACCCCAGGGAGCCTACGAGCAGTACTTC. This encodes CASSPQGAYEQYF.

This chain connects TRBV7-6 to TRBJ2-2; 11 bases line up with TRBD2. Germline values: CDR1 SGHVS, CDR2 FNYEAQ. CDR3 length equals 16 residues. V gave up 3 bases and J gave up 4 bases; unmatched junction bases: 4. Written as DNA, the CDR3 is TGTGCCAGCAGCTTTAGCGGGGGGGCCAGCACCGGGGAGCTGTTTTTT. This translates into CASSFSGGASTGELFF.

This clone was seen only once. V gene TRBV18 combines with J gene TRBJ1-1, with TRBD1 as a possible D gene (5 bases). Germline CDR1 and CDR2: KGHSH and LQKENI. With 8 bases removed from V and 2 bases from J, the gap between germline ends came to 15 bases. This CDR3 region has 14 residues. CDR3 DNA: TGTGCCAGCACGCGGGGACGTATAAACACTGAAGCTTTCTTT. This sequence encodes CASTRGRINTEAFF.

This chain links TRBV6-1 with TRBJ1-1; unclear D gene. V was clipped by 4 bases and J by 0 bases, with 12 bases between them. CDR1 MNHNS and CDR2 SASEGT come from the germline V gene. The CDR3 extends over 15 amino acids. The CDR3 nucleotides are TGTGCCAGCAGTGGGGGAGGCGGGGTGAACACTGAAGCTTTCTTT. This gives the protein CASSGGGGVNTEAFF.

The rearrangement joins TRBV10-3 to TRBJ2-3, with TRBD1 identical over 7 bases. The germline gives CDR1 ENHRY, CDR2 SYGVKD. The CDR3 consists of 14 residues. V lost 11 bases to trimming and J lost 1 base; unmatched junction nucleotides: 9. The DNA for the CDR3 is TGTGCCGCCCACAGGGGTGAGGGCACAGATACGCAGTATTTT. Its protein product is CAAHRGEGTDTQYF.

The rearrangement links TRBV9 to TRBJ2-7; D might be TRBD1 (5 bases). Germline assignment: CDR1 SGDLS and CDR2 YYNGEE. The CDR3 loop spans 13 amino acids. V was shortened by 4 bases and J by 4 bases, with 12 bases between the two germline ends. The CDR3 DNA reads TGTGCCAGCAGCCCAACAGGAGTTTACGAGCAGTACTTC. Amino acid sequence: CASSPTGVYEQYF. Drawing the rest from reference TRBV9 and TRBJ2-7, the complete variable domain is DSGVTQTPKHLITATGQRVTLRCSPRSGDLSVYWYQQSLDQGLQFLIQYYNGEERAKGNILERFSAQQFPDLHSELNLSSLELGDSALYFCASSPTGVYEQYFGPGTRLTVT.

The rearrangement uses TRBV27 and TRBJ2-2; 8 bases fit TRBD2. Germline loops: CDR1 MNHEY, CDR2 SMNVEV (reference sequence). The V gene end was trimmed by 3 bases and the J gene end by 5 bases; junction bases not matched to a gene: 8. This CDR3 has 16 amino acids. CDR3 nucleotides: TGTGCCAGCAGTTTTTTCGGGACTAGTGTAACCGGGGAGCTGTTTTTT. This translates into CASSFFGTSVTGELFF.

This sequence joins TRBV5-1 and TRBJ2-2, with 11 bases aligning to TRBD2. The CDR3 has 16 residues. V lost 4 bases, J lost 5 bases, and 7 bases stayed unmatched. Germline-derived CDR1 and CDR2 are SGHRS and YFSETQ. The DNA of the CDR3 is TGCGCCAGCAGCCCTATAGCGGGAGGGCTAACCGGGGAGCTGTTTTTT. Its translation is CASSPIAGGLTGELFF. Full variable domain (outside the CDR3, taken from reference TRBV5-1 and TRBJ2-2): KAGVTQTPRYLIKTRGQQVTLSCSPISGHRSVSWYQQTPGQGLQFLFEYFSETQRNKGNFPGRFSGRQFSNSRSEMNVSTLELGDSALYLCASSPIAGGLTGELFFGEGSRLTVL.

About this clone: A read error may produce the germline difference seen at one junction end. The chain carries TRBV7-2 and TRBJ2-1; perhaps D is TRBD1 or TRBD2 (5 bases each). This CDR3 is 16 amino acids long. The germline V gene has CDR1 SGHTA and CDR2 FQGNSA. The CDR3 loop is CASSSLGDRSSNEQFF. The DNA for the CDR3 is TGTGCCAGCAGCTCACTGGGGGACCGATCCTCCAATGAGCAGTTCTTC.

The V and J genes are TRBV5-4 and TRBJ2-5; TRBD2 matches at 7 bases. CDR3 length: 14 residues. The junction had 6 bases not matched to a gene; V was cut back by 4 bases and J by 3 bases. Germline CDR1 is SGHNT and CDR2 is YYREEE (reference sequence). CDR3: CASSQRGREETQYF. Here the CDR3 DNA reads TGTGCCAGCAGCCAGCGGGGTCGGGAAGAGACCCAGTACTTC.

V usage is TRBV15 and J usage is TRBJ2-1; D gene unclear. The V end lost 8 bases, the J end lost 6 bases, and 5 bases lay between the germline ends. The CDR3 sequence is 10 residues long. Per germline, CDR1 LNHNV and CDR2 YYDKDF (reference sequence). CDR3 residues: CATGTNEQFF. The CDR3 DNA reads TGTGCCACCGGCACCAATGAGCAGTTCTTC.

J is TRBJ1-1 and V is TRBV28; TRBD1 might be the D (5 bases). From germline, CDR1 is MDHEN and CDR2 SYDVKM. Trimming cost V 4 bases and J 7 bases, with 16 bases left between them. The CDR3 consists of 14 residues. This chain's CDR3 is CASSSGLGRREAFF. CDR3 nucleotide sequence: TGTGCCAGCAGTTCAGGGTTGGGACGGCGTGAAGCTTTCTTT.